This is a list of T cell receptor beta chains from one sample in a study of T cell responses to AZD1222 COVID-19 vaccine. This table comes from immunoSEQ multiplex PCR, and its TCRdb copy is limited to in-frame clones, with some not included. The profile shows 200,000 to 250,000 clones, roughly 94% of them singletons. The sequences come from peripheral blood, collected 28 days after the second dose of the MenACWY control vaccine. The receptor set was obtained from an adult who received the MenACWY meningococcal vaccine as a control. Both conserved end residues are part of each CDR3. The D gene is left open where the match is weak. Size values are once, few and many counts, or a class for expanded clones, and some rows have none.

J: TRBJ2-5; size: NA; D: TRBD2; V: TRBV3-1/TRBV3-2; CDR3: CASSQVVLAGGRETQYF; DNA: TGTGCCAGCAGCCAAGTTGTACTAGCGGGGGGAAGGGAGACCCAGTACTTC
J: TRBJ1-5; size: once; D: NA; V: TRBV7-9; CDR3: CASSPAGGGGQPQHF; DNA: TGTGCCAGCAGCCCCGCCGGCGGGGGAGGGCAGCCCCAGCATTTT
J: TRBJ1-1; size: NA; D: TRBD1; V: TRBV6-1; CDR3: CASSEGQGVTEAFF; DNA: TGTGCCAGCAGTGAAGGGCAGGGGGTCACTGAAGCTTTCTTT
J: TRBJ2-1; size: NA; D: NA; V: TRBV7-2; CDR3: CASSLRRDPVFNEQFF; DNA: TGTGCCAGCAGCTTACGCAGGGACCCCGTATTCAATGAGCAGTTCTTC
J: TRBJ1-1; size: NA; D: TRBD1; V: TRBV28; CDR3: CARLGQRPEAFF; DNA: TGTGCCAGACTGGGACAGCGGCCTGAAGCTTTCTTT
J: TRBJ1-2; size: NA; D: NA; V: TRBV27; CDR3: CASSSGPYGYTF; DNA: TGTGCCAGCAGTTCTGGACCGTATGGCTACACCTTC
J: TRBJ1-1; size: NA; D: NA; V: TRBV5-3; CDR3: CARSRPGARGEAFF; DNA: TGTGCCAGAAGCCGACCAGGGGCGCGGGGTGAAGCTTTCTTT
J: TRBJ2-7; size: NA; D: NA; V: TRBV11-3; CDR3: CASSLGGTTGNYEQYF; DNA: TGTGCCAGCAGCTTAGGGGGGACTACAGGGAACTACGAGCAGTACTTC
J: TRBJ2-7; size: NA; D: TRBD2; V: TRBV9; CDR3: CASSVASGQSYEQYF; DNA: TGTGCCAGCAGCGTAGCTAGCGGCCAATCCTACGAGCAGTACTTC
J: TRBJ1-5; size: NA; D: NA; V: TRBV28; CDR3: CASSPDRWGNQPQHF; DNA: TGTGCCAGCAGCCCTGACAGGTGGGGCAATCAGCCCCAGCATTTT
J: TRBJ2-4; size: NA; D: NA; V: TRBV6-5; CDR3: CASSPQGAKNIQYF; DNA: TGTGCCAGCAGTCCACAGGGAGCCAAAAACATTCAGTACTTC
J: TRBJ2-5; size: NA; D: TRBD2; V: TRBV3-1/TRBV3-2; CDR3: CASRGVSRETQYF; DNA: TGTGCCAGCCGGGGGGTTTCGAGAGAGACCCAGTACTTC
J: TRBJ2-7; size: NA; D: TRBD1; V: TRBV7-2; CDR3: CASSLGTGWYEQYF; DNA: TGTGCCAGCAGCTTAGGGACAGGGTGGTACGAGCAGTACTTC
J: TRBJ1-5; size: NA; D: NA; V: TRBV30; CDR3: CAWNRNSNQPQHF; DNA: TGTGCCTGGAACAGAAATAGCAATCAGCCCCAGCATTTT
J: TRBJ2-1; size: NA; D: TRBD2; V: TRBV7-3; CDR3: CASSFGLGGDEQFF; DNA: TGTGCCAGCAGCTTTGGACTCGGGGGGGATGAGCAGTTCTTC
J: TRBJ1-5; size: many; D: TRBD1; V: TRBV28; CDR3: CASRTGNSNQPQHF; DNA: TGTGCCAGCCGGACAGGAAATAGCAATCAGCCCCAGCATTTT
J: TRBJ1-2; size: NA; D: NA; V: TRBV29-1; CDR3: CSVGRGEDGYTF; DNA: TGCAGCGTTGGCAGAGGAGAGGATGGCTACACCTTC
J: TRBJ1-1; size: NA; D: NA; V: TRBV10-3; CDR3: CAIGRGGTMNTEAFF; DNA: TGTGCCATCGGCAGAGGCGGCACCATGAACACTGAAGCTTTCTTT
J: TRBJ2-3; size: NA; D: NA; V: TRBV19; CDR3: CASSILGGGYADTQYF; DNA: TGTGCCAGTAGTATCTTAGGGGGAGGGTATGCAGATACGCAGTATTTT
J: TRBJ2-1; size: NA; D: NA; V: TRBV4-3; CDR3: CASSQGTVGYNEQFF; DNA: TGCGCCAGCAGCCAAGGGACAGTCGGGTACAATGAGCAGTTCTTC
J: TRBJ2-7; size: NA; D: NA; V: TRBV7-2; CDR3: CASSTSGALDYEQYF; DNA: TGTGCCAGCAGCACATCAGGGGCGCTAGACTACGAGCAGTACTTC
J: TRBJ1-3; size: NA; D: NA; V: TRBV30; CDR3: CAWSQGSGNTIYF; DNA: TGTGCCTGGAGTCAAGGGAGTGGAAACACCATATATTTT
J: TRBJ2-1; size: NA; D: NA; V: TRBV21-1; CDR3: CARKARGNEQFF; DNA: TGTGCCAGGAAGGCCAGAGGGAATGAGCAGTTCTTC
J: TRBJ2-3; size: once; D: TRBD2; V: TRBV18; CDR3: CASSPTLAGPADTQYF; DNA: TGTGCCAGCTCACCAACCTTAGCGGGACCTGCAGATACGCAGTATTTT
J: TRBJ1-4; size: NA; D: TRBD1; V: TRBV27; CDR3: CASSPQDRVEEKLFF; DNA: TGTGCCAGCAGTCCCCAGGACAGGGTGGAGGAAAAACTGTTTTTT
J: TRBJ1-2; size: NA; D: NA; V: TRBV5-5; CDR3: CASIRQGSGNGYTF; DNA: TGTGCCAGCATCCGCCAAGGCAGTGGTAACGGCTACACCTTC
J: TRBJ2-1; size: once; D: TRBD1; V: TRBV5-4; CDR3: CASSRDSGNEQFF; DNA: TGTGCCAGCAGCAGGGACAGTGGGAATGAGCAGTTCTTC
J: TRBJ2-1; size: NA; D: TRBD2; V: TRBV7-2; CDR3: CASSLVPSRGGRNEQFF; DNA: TGTGCCAGCAGCTTAGTCCCCTCGCGGGGGGGCCGGAATGAGCAGTTCTTC
J: TRBJ2-3; size: once; D: NA; V: TRBV28; CDR3: CASSPVASTDTQYF; DNA: TGTGCCAGCAGTCCTGTGGCTAGCACAGATACGCAGTATTTT
J: TRBJ2-3; size: NA; D: TRBD2; V: TRBV7-7; CDR3: CASSPRTSGGRSSTDTQYF; DNA: TGTGCCAGCAGCCCCCGGACTAGCGGGGGCCGCTCTAGCACAGATACGCAGTATTTT
J: TRBJ2-2; size: NA; D: NA; V: TRBV28; CDR3: CASSSGPIGELFF; DNA: TGTGCCAGCAGCTCAGGGCCGATCGGGGAGCTGTTTTTT
J: TRBJ1-2; size: NA; D: NA; V: TRBV6-5; CDR3: CASTQRILYGYTF; DNA: TGTGCCAGCACCCAACGGATCCTCTATGGCTACACCTTC
J: TRBJ2-1; size: once; D: NA; V: TRBV3-1/TRBV3-2; CDR3: CASSPNFGSEQFF; DNA: TGTGCCAGCAGCCCAAATTTTGGGAGTGAGCAGTTCTTC
J: TRBJ2-5; size: once; D: NA; V: TRBV2; CDR3: CASSDPGGARNQETQYF; DNA: TGTGCCAGCAGTGATCCTGGGGGGGCAAGGAACCAAGAGACCCAGTACTTC
J: TRBJ1-1; size: NA; D: NA; V: TRBV18; CDR3: CASSPGTEAFF; DNA: TGTGCCAGCTCACCAGGGACTGAAGCTTTCTTT